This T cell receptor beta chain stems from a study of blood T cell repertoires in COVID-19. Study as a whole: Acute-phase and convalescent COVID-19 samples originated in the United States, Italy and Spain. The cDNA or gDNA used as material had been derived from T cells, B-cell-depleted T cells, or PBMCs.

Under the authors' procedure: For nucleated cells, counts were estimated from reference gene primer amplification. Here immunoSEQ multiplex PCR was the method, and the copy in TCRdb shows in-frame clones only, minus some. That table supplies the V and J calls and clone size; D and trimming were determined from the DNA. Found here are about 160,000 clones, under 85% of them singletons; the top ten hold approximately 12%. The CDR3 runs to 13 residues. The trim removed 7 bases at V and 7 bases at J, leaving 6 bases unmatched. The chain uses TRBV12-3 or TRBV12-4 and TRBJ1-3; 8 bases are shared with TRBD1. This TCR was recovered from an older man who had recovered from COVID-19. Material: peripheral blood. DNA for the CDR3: TGTGCCAGCAAACTGGACAGGGACAACACCATATATTTT. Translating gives CASKLDRDNTIYF.